This T cell receptor (beta chain) is drawn from a study of regulatory T cells in long-lasting Graves disease. Study summary: Duration of antithyroid drug therapy among newly diagnosed Graves' patients was under 3 months.

Indicated time point: newly diagnosed GD, antithyroid drugs for less than 3 months. The TCR library used RNA extracted from PBMCs. Arm-PCR with iRepertoire HTBI primers amplified the CDR3 regions for these TCR beta libraries. In the authors' methods: Across samples, roughly 58 TRBV and around 14 TRBJ segments were found. TCRdb analysed the multiplex PCR reads with MiXCR anew, one entry per CDR3 protein. TCRdb, not the original authors, processed these V and J calls. The sample consists of around 450,000 distinct CDR3 sequences, 15% of them appearing once. With 1 base removed from V and 6 bases from J, the gap between germline ends came to 9 bases. Germline CDR1 and CDR2: SGHDN and FVKESK. The CDR3 runs to 13 residues. This clonotype has only a few counts. The sample also formed part of further work on T cells in Graves' hyperthyroidism and ophthalmopathy. From that second work: Diagnosis relied on clinical symptoms, serum thyroxine and TRAb, thyroid ultrasound and orbital computed tomography. Patients with ophthalmopathy were separated from those with stable hyperthyroidism by a 13 V-J model.

The source material was peripheral blood mononuclear cells (PBMCs), sampled at new diagnosis, from a patient treated with antithyroid drugs. The V and J genes are TRBV14 and TRBJ1-1; tentatively, D is TRBD1 (5 bases). This sequence was found in a woman in her forties with Graves disease. In DNA form, the CDR3 reads TGTGCCAGCAGCCAAGTTCAGGGAGCTGAAGCTTTCTTT. Translation gives CASSQVQGAEAFF.